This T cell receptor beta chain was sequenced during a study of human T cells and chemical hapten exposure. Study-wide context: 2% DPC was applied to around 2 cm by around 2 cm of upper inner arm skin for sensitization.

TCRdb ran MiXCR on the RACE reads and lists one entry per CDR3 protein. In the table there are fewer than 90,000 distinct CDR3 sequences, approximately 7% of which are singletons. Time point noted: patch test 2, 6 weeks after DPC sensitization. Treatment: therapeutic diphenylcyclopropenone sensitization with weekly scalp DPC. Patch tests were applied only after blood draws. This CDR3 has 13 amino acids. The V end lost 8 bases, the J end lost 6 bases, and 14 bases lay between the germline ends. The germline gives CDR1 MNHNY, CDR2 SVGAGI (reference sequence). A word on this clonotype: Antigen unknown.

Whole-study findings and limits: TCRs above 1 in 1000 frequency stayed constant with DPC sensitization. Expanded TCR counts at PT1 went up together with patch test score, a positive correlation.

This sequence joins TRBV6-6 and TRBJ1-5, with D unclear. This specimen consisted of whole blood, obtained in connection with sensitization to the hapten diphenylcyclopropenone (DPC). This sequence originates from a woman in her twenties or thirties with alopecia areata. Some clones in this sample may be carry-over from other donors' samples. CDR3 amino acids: CASSRVRGQPQHF. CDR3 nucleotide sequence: TGTGCCAGCTCCCGCGTCCGAGGTCAGCCCCAGCATTTT.